A selection of T cell receptor beta chains follows, all from one sample in a study of T cell changes during pregnancy in multiple sclerosis. Measured with immunoSEQ multiplex PCR; TCRdb has only the in-frame clones, and not every one. The sample lists tens of thousands of clones, over 75% occurring once. The sequencing used peripheral blood, collected in the first trimester of pregnancy. These receptors originate from a female donor in good health, enrolled as a control in a pregnancy study. Each CDR3 is given with its conserved first and last residue. Each record gives: V gene, J gene, D gene, clone size, CDR3 protein, CDR3 DNA. A D gene is named only where the DNA matches it firmly. Rows may omit the clone size; those that give it use once, few, many or a size class.

v_gene: TRBV23-1; j_gene: TRBJ2-5; d_gene: -; abundance: once; CDR3aa: CASSQSGGQETQYF; CDR3nt: TGCGCCAGCAGTCAATCAGGGGGCCAAGAGACCCAGTACTTC
v_gene: TRBV4-1; j_gene: TRBJ2-5; d_gene: TRBD2; abundance: -; CDR3aa: CASSQGGGGAETQYF; CDR3nt: TGCGCCAGCAGCCAAGGCGGGGGTGGGGCCGAGACCCAGTACTTC
v_gene: TRBV10-3; j_gene: TRBJ1-5; d_gene: TRBD1; abundance: -; CDR3aa: CAISESGTGGKEPQHF; CDR3nt: TGTGCCATCAGTGAGTCGGGGACAGGGGGTAAAGAACCCCAGCATTTT
v_gene: TRBV29-1; j_gene: TRBJ1-1; d_gene: -; abundance: -; CDR3aa: CSVEDAGMNTEAFF; CDR3nt: TGCAGCGTTGAAGATGCGGGCATGAACACTGAAGCTTTCTTT
v_gene: TRBV11-2; j_gene: TRBJ1-5; d_gene: TRBD1; abundance: -; CDR3aa: CASSRDRGLISNQPQHF; CDR3nt: TGTGCCAGCAGCCGGGACAGGGGGCTCATTAGCAATCAGCCCCAGCATTTT
v_gene: TRBV7-2; j_gene: TRBJ2-3; d_gene: TRBD2; abundance: -; CDR3aa: CASSSRTGLAGGTDTQYF; CDR3nt: TGTGCCAGCAGCTCCCGAACGGGACTAGCGGGCGGCACAGATACGCAGTATTTT
v_gene: TRBV27; j_gene: TRBJ1-1; d_gene: -; abundance: -; CDR3aa: CASSSFPGGTLIGSTEAFF; CDR3nt: TGTGCCAGCAGTTCATTTCCCGGCGGGACCTTAATTGGGAGCACTGAAGCTTTCTTT
v_gene: TRBV15; j_gene: TRBJ2-1; d_gene: TRBD1; abundance: -; CDR3aa: CATSRLRGQGVNEQFF; CDR3nt: TGTGCCACCAGCAGACTCCGAGGACAGGGAGTCAATGAGCAGTTCTTC
v_gene: TRBV18; j_gene: TRBJ2-7; d_gene: TRBD1; abundance: -; CDR3aa: CASLPGQSYEQYF; CDR3nt: TGTGCCAGCTTACCGGGACAGAGTTACGAGCAGTACTTC
v_gene: TRBV4-1; j_gene: TRBJ2-7; d_gene: -; abundance: -; CDR3aa: CASSQQQGIYEQYF; CDR3nt: TGCGCCAGCAGCCAGCAACAGGGTATCTACGAGCAGTACTTC
v_gene: TRBV6-1; j_gene: TRBJ2-5; d_gene: -; abundance: -; CDR3aa: CASEKSKGGETQYF; CDR3nt: TGTGCCAGCGAGAAGTCCAAAGGAGGAGAGACCCAGTACTTC
v_gene: TRBV7-7; j_gene: TRBJ2-6; d_gene: -; abundance: -; CDR3aa: CASSLRRPQSRANVLTF; CDR3nt: TGTGCCAGCAGCCTCCGCAGGCCACAAAGTCGGGCCAACGTCCTGACTTTC
v_gene: TRBV5-1; j_gene: TRBJ1-2; d_gene: -; abundance: -; CDR3aa: CASSQGGGGNYGYTF; CDR3nt: TGCGCCAGCAGCCAAGGCGGGGGGGGGAACTATGGCTACACCTTC
v_gene: TRBV30; j_gene: TRBJ1-3; d_gene: -; abundance: -; CDR3aa: CAWSIWSSGNTIYF; CDR3nt: TGTGCCTGGAGTATATGGAGCTCTGGAAACACCATATATTTT
v_gene: TRBV5-6; j_gene: TRBJ2-2; d_gene: -; abundance: -; CDR3aa: CASSFLGGEAGELFF; CDR3nt: TGTGCCAGCAGCTTCCTCGGCGGGGAGGCCGGGGAGCTGTTTTTT
v_gene: TRBV25-1; j_gene: TRBJ2-3; d_gene: TRBD1; abundance: -; CDR3aa: CASRKQGAFTDTQYF; CDR3nt: TGTGCCAGCAGGAAACAGGGGGCGTTCACAGATACGCAGTATTTT
v_gene: TRBV6-6; j_gene: TRBJ1-2; d_gene: TRBD1; abundance: few; CDR3aa: CASSLDRDYGYTF; CDR3nt: TGTGCCAGCAGCTTGGACAGGGACTATGGCTACACCTTC
v_gene: TRBV5-6; j_gene: TRBJ1-1; d_gene: -; abundance: -; CDR3aa: CASSLGTGFNTEAFF; CDR3nt: TGTGCCAGCAGCTTGGGAACAGGGTTTAACACTGAAGCTTTCTTT
v_gene: TRBV27; j_gene: TRBJ1-5; d_gene: TRBD1; abundance: -; CDR3aa: CASRSGQVLWPQHF; CDR3nt: TGTGCCAGCAGATCGGGACAGGTCCTATGGCCCCAGCATTTT
v_gene: TRBV4-2; j_gene: TRBJ1-1; d_gene: -; abundance: -; CDR3aa: CASSLGGALGNTEAFF; CDR3nt: TGTGCCAGCAGCTTGGGAGGGGCACTAGGTAACACTGAAGCTTTCTTT
v_gene: TRBV27; j_gene: TRBJ2-3; d_gene: TRBD1; abundance: -; CDR3aa: CASKHRDRSTDTQYF; CDR3nt: TGTGCCAGCAAACACCGGGACAGGAGCACAGATACGCAGTATTTT
v_gene: TRBV5-1; j_gene: TRBJ1-6; d_gene: TRBD1; abundance: once; CDR3aa: CASSLAARGNSYNSPLHF; CDR3nt: TGCGCCAGCAGCTTGGCAGCCAGGGGGAACTCCTATAATTCACCCCTCCACTTT
v_gene: TRBV11-2; j_gene: TRBJ2-1; d_gene: TRBD1; abundance: -; CDR3aa: CASSLERSPGQGVNEQFF; CDR3nt: TGTGCCAGCAGCTTAGAGCGCAGTCCGGGACAGGGGGTCAATGAGCAGTTCTTC
v_gene: TRBV7-8; j_gene: TRBJ2-3; d_gene: -; abundance: -; CDR3aa: CASSLSTGDTQYF; CDR3nt: TGTGCCAGCAGCTTGAGTACTGGAGATACGCAGTATTTT
v_gene: TRBV10-1; j_gene: TRBJ2-3; d_gene: -; abundance: -; CDR3aa: CASSGGLASSSTDTQYF; CDR3nt: TGCGCCAGCAGTGGAGGATTAGCGTCTTCTAGCACAGATACGCAGTATTTT
v_gene: TRBV29-1; j_gene: TRBJ2-7; d_gene: -; abundance: -; CDR3aa: CSETDSEQYF; CDR3nt: TGCAGCGAGACAGATTCCGAGCAGTACTTC
v_gene: TRBV25-1; j_gene: TRBJ2-7; d_gene: -; abundance: -; CDR3aa: CASLGRRQEGYEQYF; CDR3nt: TGTGCCAGCCTGGGTAGACGGCAAGAGGGTTACGAGCAGTACTTC
v_gene: TRBV5-1; j_gene: TRBJ1-1; d_gene: TRBD1; abundance: few; CDR3aa: CASRRGQDGVGTEAFF; CDR3nt: TGCGCCAGCAGGCGGGGACAGGACGGGGTAGGGACTGAAGCTTTCTTT
v_gene: TRBV18; j_gene: TRBJ1-6; d_gene: -; abundance: once; CDR3aa: CASSSIRGPNSPLHF; CDR3nt: TGTGCCAGCTCCTCGATTAGGGGTCCGAATTCACCCCTCCACTTT
v_gene: TRBV19; j_gene: TRBJ1-2; d_gene: -; abundance: -; CDR3aa: CASMAGEGYTF; CDR3nt: TGTGCCAGTATGGCGGGTGAGGGCTACACCTTC
v_gene: TRBV27; j_gene: TRBJ2-2; d_gene: -; abundance: -; CDR3aa: CASSFINTGELFF; CDR3nt: TGTGCCAGCAGTTTCATCAACACCGGGGAGCTGTTTTTT
v_gene: TRBV4-2; j_gene: TRBJ2-3; d_gene: TRBD2; abundance: -; CDR3aa: CASSQEASGRVNTQYF; CDR3nt: TGTGCCAGCAGCCAAGAGGCTAGCGGGAGGGTTAATACGCAGTATTTT
v_gene: TRBV14; j_gene: TRBJ1-2; d_gene: -; abundance: -; CDR3aa: CASSQAMKGHGYTF; CDR3nt: TGTGCCAGCAGCCAAGCAATGAAGGGGCACGGCTACACCTTC
v_gene: TRBV19; j_gene: TRBJ1-2; d_gene: -; abundance: -; CDR3aa: CASSPQENYGYTF; CDR3nt: TGTGCCAGTAGCCCACAGGAGAACTATGGCTACACCTTC
v_gene: TRBV11-2; j_gene: TRBJ2-1; d_gene: -; abundance: -; CDR3aa: CASSQGLNNEQFF; CDR3nt: TGTGCCAGCAGCCAGGGACTTAACAATGAGCAGTTCTTC
v_gene: TRBV4-3; j_gene: TRBJ1-4; d_gene: -; abundance: -; CDR3aa: CASSQDRGSAASTKLFF; CDR3nt: TGCGCCAGCAGCCAAGATAGAGGGTCCGCGGCCTCTACCAAACTGTTTTTT
v_gene: TRBV7-2; j_gene: TRBJ1-2; d_gene: -; abundance: -; CDR3aa: CASSLMKSSGGYTF; CDR3nt: TGTGCCAGCAGCTTAATGAAGTCCTCCGGTGGCTACACCTTC
v_gene: TRBV6-1; j_gene: TRBJ2-7; d_gene: TRBD1; abundance: -; CDR3aa: CASTDRAGSSYEQYF; CDR3nt: TGTGCCAGCACGGACAGGGCTGGGAGCTCCTACGAGCAGTACTTC
v_gene: TRBV6-1; j_gene: TRBJ2-7; d_gene: -; abundance: -; CDR3aa: CASSERVSYEQYF; CDR3nt: TGTGCCAGCAGTGAGAGAGTCTCCTACGAGCAGTACTTC
v_gene: TRBV27; j_gene: TRBJ2-7; d_gene: -; abundance: once; CDR3aa: CASSLQGIEQYF; CDR3nt: TGTGCCAGCAGTCTACAGGGAATCGAGCAGTACTTC
v_gene: TRBV2; j_gene: TRBJ1-5; d_gene: TRBD1; abundance: -; CDR3aa: CASSQVGQGAGQPQHF; CDR3nt: TGTGCCAGCAGCCAAGTGGGACAGGGGGCCGGCCAGCCCCAGCATTTT
v_gene: TRBV28; j_gene: TRBJ1-6; d_gene: TRBD1; abundance: -; CDR3aa: CASRDRANSPLHF; CDR3nt: TGTGCCAGCAGGGACAGGGCTAATTCACCCCTCCACTTT
v_gene: TRBV21-1; j_gene: TRBJ2-3; d_gene: -; abundance: medium-sized; CDR3aa: CASTPPMLAASTDTQYF; CDR3nt: TGTGCCAGCACCCCCCCAATGCTAGCGGCAAGCACAGATACGCAGTATTTT
v_gene: TRBV10-3; j_gene: TRBJ2-3; d_gene: TRBD2; abundance: -; CDR3aa: CAISESSRTSGRVRTDTQYF; CDR3nt: TGTGCCATCAGTGAGTCCAGTAGAACTAGCGGGAGAGTGAGAACAGATACGCAGTATTTT
v_gene: TRBV6-4; j_gene: TRBJ2-1; d_gene: TRBD2; abundance: -; CDR3aa: CASSESGSSNEQFF; CDR3nt: TGTGCCAGCAGTGAGAGCGGGAGCTCCAATGAGCAGTTCTTC
v_gene: TRBV10-3; j_gene: TRBJ2-3; d_gene: TRBD2; abundance: -; CDR3aa: CAISVAGEPLTDTQYF; CDR3nt: TGTGCCATCAGTGTAGCGGGAGAGCCACTCACAGATACGCAGTATTTT
v_gene: TRBV30; j_gene: TRBJ2-3; d_gene: TRBD2; abundance: once; CDR3aa: CAWKRLAGGGTDTQYF; CDR3nt: TGTGCCTGGAAACGGCTAGCGGGAGGAGGTACAGATACGCAGTATTTT
v_gene: TRBV2; j_gene: TRBJ1-3; d_gene: TRBD1; abundance: -; CDR3aa: CASSDGGQGGNTIYF; CDR3nt: TGTGCCAGCAGTGACGGCGGACAGGGCGGAAACACCATATATTTT